The entry that follows covers one T cell receptor beta chain sequence. Its target is unknown. The data were produced by immunoSEQ multiplex PCR, yet TCRdb's version contains in-frame clones alone and is incomplete. Of 65,000 to 90,000 clones listed, roughly 73% were seen once; the top ten hold around 2.1%. The record originates from a study of vaccination effects on CD4 cells after COVID-19. Study information: Sampling occurred a median 72 days post second dose, range 14 to 241. General study results and limits: The study got few convalescent patients and did not collect any early post-infection timepoints.

Following a roughly 11-day culture, CD4+ T cells were purified. Participants each got two BNT162b2 or mRNA-1273 vaccine doses. Vaccine recipients had no previous SARS-CoV-2 infection; their nucleocapsid antibodies were negative. This TCR came from a human donor who received a COVID-19 vaccine. This specimen consisted of CD4+ T cells from PBMCs cultured without peptide, obtained after COVID-19 vaccination.

The CDR3 loop is CASSDRRRTAYNSPLHF. The CDR3 nucleotides read TGTGCCAGCAGTGACCGAAGGCGGACAGCCTATAATTCACCCCTCCACTTT. The V gene is TRBV6-1, the J gene TRBJ1-6; the D gene is possibly TRBD1 (6 bases). Trimming took off 3 bases at V and 2 bases at J, with 14 bases between the two ends. CDR1 and CDR2 from the germline V gene are MNHNS and SASEGT. The CDR3 loop spans 17 amino acids.